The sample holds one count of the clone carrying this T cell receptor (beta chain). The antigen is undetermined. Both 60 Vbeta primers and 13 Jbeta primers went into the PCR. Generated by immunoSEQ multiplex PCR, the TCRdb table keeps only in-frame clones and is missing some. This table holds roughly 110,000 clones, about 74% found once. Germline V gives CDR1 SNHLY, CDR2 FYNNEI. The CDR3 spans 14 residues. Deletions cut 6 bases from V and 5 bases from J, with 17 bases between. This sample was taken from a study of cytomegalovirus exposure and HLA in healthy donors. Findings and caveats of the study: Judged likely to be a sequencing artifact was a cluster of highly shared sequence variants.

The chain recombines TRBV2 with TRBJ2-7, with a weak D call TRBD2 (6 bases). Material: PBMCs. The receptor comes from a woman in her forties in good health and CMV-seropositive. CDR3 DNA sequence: TGTGCCAGCAGCTTGACTAGTAGGCGCGACGAGCAGTACTTC. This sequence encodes CASSLTSRRDEQYF.